This T cell receptor beta chain comes out of a study of CD8 T cells in Susac syndrome. Study outcomes and limitations: The study recognized that the number of individuals in its TCR sequencing and HLA analysis was relatively small.

This clonotype was counted once. What it binds is not known. An amount of RNA that ranged from roughly 0.45 to 1 ug was reverse transcribed with random hexamers. The amplification used immunoSEQ multiplex PCR on TCR beta CDR3; it spanned 54 Vbeta and 13 Jbeta. TCRdb called the immunoSEQ multiplex PCR reads again in MiXCR, with one record for every CDR3 protein. The profile shows more than 85,000 distinct CDR3 sequences, roughly 95% of them singletons. There are 16 residues in the CDR3. Germline-derived CDR1 and CDR2 are MGHDK and SYGVNS. The V gene end was trimmed by 1 base and the J gene end by 7 bases; junction bases not matched to a gene: 6.

The receptor's source is a human donor in good health. The material sequenced was CD4+ T cells from PBMCs. The genes are TRBV25-1 and TRBJ2-2; 10 bases agree with TRBD1. CDR3 nucleotide sequence: TGTGCCAGCAGTGAATCGCGGGACAGGGGATTCGGGGAGCTGTTTTTT. As protein: CASSESRDRGFGELFF.